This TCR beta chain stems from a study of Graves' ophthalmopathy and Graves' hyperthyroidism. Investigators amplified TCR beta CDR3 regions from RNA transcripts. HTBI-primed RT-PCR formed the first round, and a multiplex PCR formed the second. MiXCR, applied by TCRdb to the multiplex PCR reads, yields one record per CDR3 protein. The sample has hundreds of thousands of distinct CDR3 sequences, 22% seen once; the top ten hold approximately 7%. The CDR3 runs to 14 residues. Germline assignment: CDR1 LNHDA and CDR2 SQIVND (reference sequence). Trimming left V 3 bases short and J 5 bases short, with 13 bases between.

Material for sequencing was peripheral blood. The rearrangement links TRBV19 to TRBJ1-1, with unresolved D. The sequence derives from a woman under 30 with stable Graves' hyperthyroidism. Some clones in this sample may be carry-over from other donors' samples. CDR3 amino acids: CASSIRWGGTEAFF. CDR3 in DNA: TGTGCCAGTAGTATCCGCTGGGGAGGGACTGAAGCTTTCTTT. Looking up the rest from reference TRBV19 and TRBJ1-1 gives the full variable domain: DGGITQSPKYLFRKEGQNVTLSCEQNLNHDAMYWYRQDPGQGLRLIYYSQIVNDFQKGDIAEGYSVSREKKESFPLTVTSAQKNPTAFYLCASSIRWGGTEAFFGQGTRLTVV.